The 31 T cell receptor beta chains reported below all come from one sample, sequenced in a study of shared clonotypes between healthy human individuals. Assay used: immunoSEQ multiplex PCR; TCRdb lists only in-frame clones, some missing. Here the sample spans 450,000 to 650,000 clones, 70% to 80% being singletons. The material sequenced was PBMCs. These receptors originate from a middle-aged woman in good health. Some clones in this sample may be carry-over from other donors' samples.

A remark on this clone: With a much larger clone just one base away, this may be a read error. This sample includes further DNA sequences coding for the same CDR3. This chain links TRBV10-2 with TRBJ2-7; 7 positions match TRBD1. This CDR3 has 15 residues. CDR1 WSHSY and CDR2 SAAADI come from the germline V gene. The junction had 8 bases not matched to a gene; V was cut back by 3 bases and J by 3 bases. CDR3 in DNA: TGCGCCAGCAGTGATTCGACAGGGTCCGGCTACGAGCAGTACTTC. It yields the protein CASSDSTGSGYEQYF.

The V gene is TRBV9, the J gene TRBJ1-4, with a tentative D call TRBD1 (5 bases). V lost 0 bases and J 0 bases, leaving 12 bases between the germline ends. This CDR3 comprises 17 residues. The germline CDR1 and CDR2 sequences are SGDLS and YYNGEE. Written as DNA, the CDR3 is TGTGCCAGCAGCGTAGGCATGGGGGGGACAACTAATGAAAAACTGTTTTTT. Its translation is CASSVGMGGTTNEKLFF.

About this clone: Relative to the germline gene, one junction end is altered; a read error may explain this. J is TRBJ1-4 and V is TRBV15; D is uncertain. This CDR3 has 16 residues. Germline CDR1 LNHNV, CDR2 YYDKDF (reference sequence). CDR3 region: CATSRDRSRPNEKLVF. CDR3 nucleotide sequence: TGTGCCACCAGCAGAGATCGGAGCAGGCCTAATGAAAAACTGGTTTTT.

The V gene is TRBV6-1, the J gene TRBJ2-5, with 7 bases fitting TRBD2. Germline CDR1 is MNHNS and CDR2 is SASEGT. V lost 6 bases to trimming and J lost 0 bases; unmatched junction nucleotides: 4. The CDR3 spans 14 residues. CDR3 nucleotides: TGTGCCAGCAGACCACTAGCGTACCAAGAGACCCAGTACTTC. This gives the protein CASRPLAYQETQYF.

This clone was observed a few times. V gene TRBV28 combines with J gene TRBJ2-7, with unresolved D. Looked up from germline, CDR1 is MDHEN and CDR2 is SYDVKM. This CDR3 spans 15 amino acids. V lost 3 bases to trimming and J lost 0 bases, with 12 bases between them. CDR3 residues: CASSFVTVSSYEQYF. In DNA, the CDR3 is TGTGCCAGCAGTTTTGTGACGGTGAGCTCCTACGAGCAGTACTTC.

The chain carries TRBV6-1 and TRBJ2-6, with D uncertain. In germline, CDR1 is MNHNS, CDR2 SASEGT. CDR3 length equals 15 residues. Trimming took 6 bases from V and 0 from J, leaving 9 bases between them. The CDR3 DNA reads TGTGCCAGCAGACTTAGGGACTCTGGGGCCAACGTCCTGACTTTC. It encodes CASRLRDSGANVLTF.

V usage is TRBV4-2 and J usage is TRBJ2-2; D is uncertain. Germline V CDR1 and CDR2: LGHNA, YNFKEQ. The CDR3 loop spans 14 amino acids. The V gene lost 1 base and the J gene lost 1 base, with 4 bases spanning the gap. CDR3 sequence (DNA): TGTGCCAGCAGCCAAGCCGGGAACACCGGGGAGCTGTTTTTT. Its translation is CASSQAGNTGELFF.

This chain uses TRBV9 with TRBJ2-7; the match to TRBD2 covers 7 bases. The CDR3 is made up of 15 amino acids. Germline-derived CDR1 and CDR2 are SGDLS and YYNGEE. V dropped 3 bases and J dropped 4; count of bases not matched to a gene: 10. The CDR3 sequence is CASSAGEGTAYEQYF. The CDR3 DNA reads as TGTGCCAGCAGCGCGGGGGAGGGGACTGCTTACGAGCAGTACTTC.

The CDR3 protein is CASSLSRSLKGEAFF. CDR3 nucleotide sequence: TGTGCCAGCAGCTTATCGAGGTCCCTGAAGGGTGAAGCTTTCTTT. The J gene is TRBJ1-1, the V gene TRBV7-8, with unresolved D. Deletions cut 2 bases from V and 7 bases from J, with 17 bases between. Looked up from germline, CDR1 is SGHVS and CDR2 is FQNEAQ. The CDR3 extends over 15 amino acids.

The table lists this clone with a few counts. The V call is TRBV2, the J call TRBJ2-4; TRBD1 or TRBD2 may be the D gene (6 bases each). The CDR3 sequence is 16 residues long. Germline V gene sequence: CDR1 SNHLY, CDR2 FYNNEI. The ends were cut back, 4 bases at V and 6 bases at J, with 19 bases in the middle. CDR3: CASSVTSGAGGNIQYF. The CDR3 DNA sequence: TGTGCCAGCAGTGTGACTTCAGGGGCCGGGGGAAACATTCAGTACTTC.

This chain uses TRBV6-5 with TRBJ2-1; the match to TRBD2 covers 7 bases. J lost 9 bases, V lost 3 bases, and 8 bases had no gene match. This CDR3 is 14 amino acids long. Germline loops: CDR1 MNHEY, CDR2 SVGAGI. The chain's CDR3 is CASSYRAGVGEQFF. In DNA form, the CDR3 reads TGTGCCAGCAGTTATCGGGCGGGAGTGGGTGAGCAGTTCTTC.

This CDR3 is CASSLGGPITDTQYF. CDR3 DNA sequence: TGTGCCAGCAGTTTAGGTGGGCCTATCACAGATACGCAGTATTTT. The chain combines TRBV6-6 with TRBJ2-3; D is unresolved. With 4 bases removed from V and 2 bases from J, the gap between germline ends came to 13 bases. This CDR3 comprises 15 residues. Germline V gives CDR1 MNHNY, CDR2 SVGAGI (reference sequence).

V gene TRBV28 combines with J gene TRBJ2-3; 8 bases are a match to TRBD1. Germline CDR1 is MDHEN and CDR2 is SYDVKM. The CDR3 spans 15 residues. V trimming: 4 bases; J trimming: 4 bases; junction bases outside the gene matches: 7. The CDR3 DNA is TGTGCCAGCAGTTCGAGGACAGGGTATGCAGATACGCAGTATTTT. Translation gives CASSSRTGYADTQYF.

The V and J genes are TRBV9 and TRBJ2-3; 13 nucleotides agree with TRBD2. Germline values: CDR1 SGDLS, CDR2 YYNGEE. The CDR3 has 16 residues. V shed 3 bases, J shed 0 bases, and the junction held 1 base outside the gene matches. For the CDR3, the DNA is TGTGCCAGCAGCGAGACTAGCGGGAGGAGCACAGATACGCAGTATTTT. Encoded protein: CASSETSGRSTDTQYF.

CDR3 DNA sequence: TGTGCCAGCAGCTTAGCACCTTTCGCGGACAGTAGTTACAATGAGCAGTTCTTC. It is translated as CASSLAPFADSSYNEQFF. The chain employs TRBV7-9 and TRBJ2-1, with D possibly being TRBD1 (6 bases). V lost 0 bases and J lost 4, with 19 bases in between. The CDR3 sequence is 18 residues long. The germline V gene encodes CDR1 SEHNR and CDR2 FQNEAQ (reference sequence).

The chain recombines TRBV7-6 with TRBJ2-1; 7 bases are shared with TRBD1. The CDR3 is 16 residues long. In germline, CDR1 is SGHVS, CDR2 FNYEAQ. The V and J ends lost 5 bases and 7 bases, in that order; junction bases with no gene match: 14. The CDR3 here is CASSGFGTAFSNEQFF. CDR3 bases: TGTGCCAGCAGCGGGTTCGGGACAGCTTTCTCGAATGAGCAGTTCTTC.

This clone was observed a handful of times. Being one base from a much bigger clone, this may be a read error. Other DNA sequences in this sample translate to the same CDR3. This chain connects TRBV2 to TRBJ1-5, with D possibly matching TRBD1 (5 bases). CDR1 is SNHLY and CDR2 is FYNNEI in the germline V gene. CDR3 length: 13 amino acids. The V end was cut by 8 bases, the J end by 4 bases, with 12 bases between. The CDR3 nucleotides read TGTGCCAGCTGGGGGGGAGGTAATCAGCCCCAGCATTTT. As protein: CASWGGGNQPQHF.

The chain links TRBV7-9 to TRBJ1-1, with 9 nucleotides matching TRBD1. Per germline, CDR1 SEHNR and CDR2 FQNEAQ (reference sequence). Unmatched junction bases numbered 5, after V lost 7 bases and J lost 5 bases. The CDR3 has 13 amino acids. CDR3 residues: CASIQGALTEAFF. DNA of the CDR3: TGTGCCAGCATACAGGGGGCTCTGACTGAAGCTTTCTTT.

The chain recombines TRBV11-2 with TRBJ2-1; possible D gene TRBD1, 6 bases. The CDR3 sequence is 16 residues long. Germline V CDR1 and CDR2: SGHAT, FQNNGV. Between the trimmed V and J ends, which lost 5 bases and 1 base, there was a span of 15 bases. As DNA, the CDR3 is TGTGCCAGCAGCCCCATCGGAGGACAGTCCTACAATGAGCAGTTCTTC. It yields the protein CASSPIGGQSYNEQFF. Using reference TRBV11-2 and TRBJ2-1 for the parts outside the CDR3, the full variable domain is EAGVAQSPRYKIIEKRQSVAFWCNPISGHATLYWYQQILGQGPKLLIQFQNNGVVDDSQLPKDRFSAERLKGVDSTLKIQPAKLEDSAVYLCASSPIGGQSYNEQFFGPGTRLTVL.

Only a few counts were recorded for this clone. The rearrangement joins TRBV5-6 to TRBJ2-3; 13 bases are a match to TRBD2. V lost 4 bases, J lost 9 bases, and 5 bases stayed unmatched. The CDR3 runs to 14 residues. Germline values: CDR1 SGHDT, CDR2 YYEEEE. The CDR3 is CASSSGLAGATQYF. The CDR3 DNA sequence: TGTGCCAGCAGCAGCGGACTAGCGGGAGCCACGCAGTATTTT.

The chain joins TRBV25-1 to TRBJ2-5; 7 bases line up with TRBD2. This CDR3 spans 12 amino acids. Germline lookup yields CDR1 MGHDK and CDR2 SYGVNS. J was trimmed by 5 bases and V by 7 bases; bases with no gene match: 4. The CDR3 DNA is TGTGCCAGCATCAATAGCGGGGAGACCCAGTACTTC. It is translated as CASINSGETQYF.

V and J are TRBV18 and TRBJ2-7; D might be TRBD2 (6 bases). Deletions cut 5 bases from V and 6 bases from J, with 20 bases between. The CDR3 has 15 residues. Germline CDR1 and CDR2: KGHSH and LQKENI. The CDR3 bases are TGTGCCAGCTCAGTGACTAGTTCTCGGGCCCTCGAGCAGTACTTC. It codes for CASSVTSSRALEQYF.

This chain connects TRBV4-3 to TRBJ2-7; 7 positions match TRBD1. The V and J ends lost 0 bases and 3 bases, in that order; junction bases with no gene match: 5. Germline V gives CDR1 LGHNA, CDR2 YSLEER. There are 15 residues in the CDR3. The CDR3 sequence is CASSQDKGQFYEQYF. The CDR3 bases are TGCGCCAGCAGCCAAGATAAGGGACAGTTCTACGAGCAGTACTTC.

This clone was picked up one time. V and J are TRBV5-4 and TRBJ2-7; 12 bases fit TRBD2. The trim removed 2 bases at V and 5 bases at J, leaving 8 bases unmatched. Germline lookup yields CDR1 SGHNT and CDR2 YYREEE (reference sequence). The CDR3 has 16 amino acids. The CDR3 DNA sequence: TGTGCCAGCAGCTTTATCCTAGCGGGAGGGCCCCACGAGCAGTACTTC. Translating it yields CASSFILAGGPHEQYF.

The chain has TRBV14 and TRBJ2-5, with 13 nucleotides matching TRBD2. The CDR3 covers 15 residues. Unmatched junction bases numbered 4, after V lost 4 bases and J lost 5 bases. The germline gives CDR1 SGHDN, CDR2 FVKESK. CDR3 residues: CASSPGLAGWETQYF. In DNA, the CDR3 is TGTGCCAGCAGCCCGGGACTAGCGGGATGGGAGACCCAGTACTTC.

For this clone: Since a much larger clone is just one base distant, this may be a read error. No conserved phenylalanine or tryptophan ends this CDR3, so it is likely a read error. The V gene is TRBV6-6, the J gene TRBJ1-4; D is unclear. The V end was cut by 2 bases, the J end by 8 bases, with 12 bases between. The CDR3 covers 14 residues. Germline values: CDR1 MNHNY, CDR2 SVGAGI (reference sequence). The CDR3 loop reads CASSYAAEREKLFV. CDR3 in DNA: TGTGCCAGCAGTTACGCAGCTGAAAGGGAAAAACTGTTTGTT.

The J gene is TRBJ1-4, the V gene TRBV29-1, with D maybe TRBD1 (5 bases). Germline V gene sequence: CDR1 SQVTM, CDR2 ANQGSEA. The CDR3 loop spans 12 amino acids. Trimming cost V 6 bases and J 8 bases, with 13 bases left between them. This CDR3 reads CSVGRGNEKLFF. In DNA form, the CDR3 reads TGCAGCGTGGGTCGGGGGAACGAAAAACTGTTTTTT. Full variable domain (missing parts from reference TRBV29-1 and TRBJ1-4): SAVISQKPSRDICQRGTSLTIQCQVDSQVTMMFWYRQQPGQSLTLIATANQGSEATYESGFVIDKFPISRPNLTFSTLTVSNMSPEDSSIYLCSVGRGNEKLFFGSGTQLSVL.

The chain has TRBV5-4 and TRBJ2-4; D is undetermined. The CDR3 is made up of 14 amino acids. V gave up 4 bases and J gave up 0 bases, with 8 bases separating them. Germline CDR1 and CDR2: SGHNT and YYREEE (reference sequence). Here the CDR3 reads CASSPTIAKNIQYF. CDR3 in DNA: TGTGCCAGCAGCCCAACTATAGCCAAAAACATTCAGTACTTC.

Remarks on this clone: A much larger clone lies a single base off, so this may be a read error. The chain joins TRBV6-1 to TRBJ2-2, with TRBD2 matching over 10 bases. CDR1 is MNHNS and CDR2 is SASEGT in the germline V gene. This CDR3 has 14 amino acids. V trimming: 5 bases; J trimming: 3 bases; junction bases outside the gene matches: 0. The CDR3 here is CASSLAGDTGELFF. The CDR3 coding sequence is TGTGCCAGCAGTCTAGCGGGAGACACCGGGGAGCTGTTTTTT.

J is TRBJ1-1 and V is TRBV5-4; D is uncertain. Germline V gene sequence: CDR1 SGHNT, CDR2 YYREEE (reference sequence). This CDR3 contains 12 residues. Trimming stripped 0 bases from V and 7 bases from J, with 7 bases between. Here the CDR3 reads CASSLDRNEAFF. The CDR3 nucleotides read TGTGCCAGCAGCTTGGACCGAAATGAAGCTTTCTTT.

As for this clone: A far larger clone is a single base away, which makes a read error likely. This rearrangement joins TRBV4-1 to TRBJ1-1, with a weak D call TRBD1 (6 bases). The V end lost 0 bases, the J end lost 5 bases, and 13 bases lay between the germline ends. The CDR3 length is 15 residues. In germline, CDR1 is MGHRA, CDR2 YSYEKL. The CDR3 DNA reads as TGCGCCAGCAGCCAAGAAGGGCCGAGGGGGACTGAAGCTTTCTTT. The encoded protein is CASSQEGPRGTEAFF.